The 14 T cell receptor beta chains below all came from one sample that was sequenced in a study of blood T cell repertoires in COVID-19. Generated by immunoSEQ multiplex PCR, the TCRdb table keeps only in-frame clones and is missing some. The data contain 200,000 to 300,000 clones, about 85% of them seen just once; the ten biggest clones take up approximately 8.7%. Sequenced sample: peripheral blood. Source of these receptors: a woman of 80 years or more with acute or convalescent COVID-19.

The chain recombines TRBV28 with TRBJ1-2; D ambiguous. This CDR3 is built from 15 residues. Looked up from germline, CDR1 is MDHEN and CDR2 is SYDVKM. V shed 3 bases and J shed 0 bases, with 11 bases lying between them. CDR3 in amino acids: CASSLGQLTNYGYTF. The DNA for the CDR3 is TGTGCCAGCAGTTTGGGCCAGCTTACTAACTATGGCTACACCTTC.

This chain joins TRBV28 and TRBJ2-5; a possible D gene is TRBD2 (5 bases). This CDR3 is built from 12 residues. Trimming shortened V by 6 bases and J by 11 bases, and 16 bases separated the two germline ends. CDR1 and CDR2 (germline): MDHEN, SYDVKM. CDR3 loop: CASSPGVVIQYF. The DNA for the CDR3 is TGTGCCAGCAGCCCCGGGGTTGTGATTCAGTACTTC.

The CDR3 DNA sequence: TGTGCCAGCAGCACACTAGCGGGGGGTTTGAATGAGCAGTTCTTC. Translating gives CASSTLAGGLNEQFF. The J gene is TRBJ2-1, the V gene TRBV7-2, with 12 bases fitting TRBD2. The length of the CDR3 is 15 residues. J gave up 7 bases and V 5 bases, and 6 bases lay outside the gene matches. The germline CDR1 and CDR2 sequences are SGHTA and FQGNSA.

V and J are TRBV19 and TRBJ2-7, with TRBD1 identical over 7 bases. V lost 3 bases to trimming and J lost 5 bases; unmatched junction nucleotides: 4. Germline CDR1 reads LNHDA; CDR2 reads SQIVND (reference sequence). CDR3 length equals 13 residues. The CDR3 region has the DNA TGTGCCAGTAGTATTTTAGGGGGCAACGAGCAGTACTTC. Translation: CASSILGGNEQYF.

In DNA, the CDR3 is TGTGCCAGCAGCTTTGAAGGACAGGGGGTTAAAGCTTTCTTT. It specifies CASSFEGQGVKAFF. This chain uses TRBV7-9 with TRBJ1-1; 10 bases align to TRBD1. Germline assignment: CDR1 SEHNR and CDR2 FQNEAQ (reference sequence). V shed 3 bases and J 9 bases; nucleotides not matched to a gene: 7. CDR3 size: 14 residues. The variable domain in full, completed from reference TRBV7-9 and TRBJ1-1, reads DTGVSQNPRHKITKRGQNVTFRCDPISEHNRLYWYRQTLGQGPEFLTYFQNEAQLEKSRLLSDRFSAERPKGSFSTLEIQRTEQGDSAMYLCASSFEGQGVKAFFGQGTRLTVV.

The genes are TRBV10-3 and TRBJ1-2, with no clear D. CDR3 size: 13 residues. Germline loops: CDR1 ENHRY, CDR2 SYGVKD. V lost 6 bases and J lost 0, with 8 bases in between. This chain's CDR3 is CAIRYGANYGYTF. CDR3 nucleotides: TGTGCCATCAGGTACGGGGCTAACTATGGCTACACCTTC.

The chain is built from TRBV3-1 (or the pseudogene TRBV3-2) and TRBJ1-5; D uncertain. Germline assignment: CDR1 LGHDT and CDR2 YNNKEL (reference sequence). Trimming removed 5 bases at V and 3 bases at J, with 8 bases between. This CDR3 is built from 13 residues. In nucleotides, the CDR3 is TGTGCCAGCAGCAAGACTCCCAATCAGCCCCAGCATTTT. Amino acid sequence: CASSKTPNQPQHF.

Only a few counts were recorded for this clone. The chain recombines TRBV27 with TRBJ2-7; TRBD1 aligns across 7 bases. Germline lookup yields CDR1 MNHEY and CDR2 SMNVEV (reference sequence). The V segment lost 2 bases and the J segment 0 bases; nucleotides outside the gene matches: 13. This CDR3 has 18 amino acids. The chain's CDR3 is CASSLRVRGQESSYEQYF. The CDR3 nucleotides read TGTGCCAGCAGTTTAAGGGTCAGAGGACAGGAGAGCTCCTACGAGCAGTACTTC.

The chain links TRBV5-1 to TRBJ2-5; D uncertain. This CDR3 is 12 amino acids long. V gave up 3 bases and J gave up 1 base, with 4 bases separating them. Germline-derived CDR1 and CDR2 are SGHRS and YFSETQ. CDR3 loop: CASSYIQETQYF. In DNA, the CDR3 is TGCGCCAGCAGCTATATCCAAGAGACCCAGTACTTC. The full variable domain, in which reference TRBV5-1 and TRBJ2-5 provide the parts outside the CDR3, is KAGVTQTPRYLIKTRGQQVTLSCSPISGHRSVSWYQQTPGQGLQFLFEYFSETQRNKGNFPGRFSGRQFSNSRSEMNVSTLELGDSALYLCASSYIQETQYFGPGTRLLVL.

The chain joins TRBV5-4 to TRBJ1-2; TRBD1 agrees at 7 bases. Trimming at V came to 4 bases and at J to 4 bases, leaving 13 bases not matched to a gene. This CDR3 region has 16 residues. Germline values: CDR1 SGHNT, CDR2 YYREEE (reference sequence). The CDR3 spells CASSPPNRQGTYGYTF. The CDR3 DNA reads TGTGCCAGCAGCCCACCCAATCGACAGGGAACCTATGGCTACACCTTC.

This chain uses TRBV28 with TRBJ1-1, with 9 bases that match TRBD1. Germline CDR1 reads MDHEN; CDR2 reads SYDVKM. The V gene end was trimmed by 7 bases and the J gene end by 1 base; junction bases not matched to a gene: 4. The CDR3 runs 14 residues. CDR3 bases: TGTGCCAGCACCAGACAGGGGGGGAACACTGAAGCTTTCTTT. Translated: CASTRQGGNTEAFF.

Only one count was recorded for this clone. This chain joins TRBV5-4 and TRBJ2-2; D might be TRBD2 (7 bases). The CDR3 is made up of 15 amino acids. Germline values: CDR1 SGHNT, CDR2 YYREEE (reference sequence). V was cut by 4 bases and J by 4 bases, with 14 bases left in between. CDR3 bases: TGTGCCAGCAGCGCGGGGAGGGACACCACCGGGGAGCTGTTTTTT. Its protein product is CASSAGRDTTGELFF.

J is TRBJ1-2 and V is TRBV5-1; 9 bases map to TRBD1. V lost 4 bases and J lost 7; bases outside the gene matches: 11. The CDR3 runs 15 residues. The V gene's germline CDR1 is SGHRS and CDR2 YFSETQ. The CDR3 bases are TGCGCCAGCAGCACTGAAACACCGGGACAGGGTGGCTACACCTTC. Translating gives CASSTETPGQGGYTF.

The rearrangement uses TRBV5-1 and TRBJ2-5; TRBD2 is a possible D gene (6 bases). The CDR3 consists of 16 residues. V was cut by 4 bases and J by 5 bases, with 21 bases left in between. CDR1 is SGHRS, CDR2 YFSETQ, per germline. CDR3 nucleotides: TGCGCCAGCAGCACCGCGGGACTCCGATTAGGCGAGACCCAGTACTTC. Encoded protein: CASSTAGLRLGETQYF.